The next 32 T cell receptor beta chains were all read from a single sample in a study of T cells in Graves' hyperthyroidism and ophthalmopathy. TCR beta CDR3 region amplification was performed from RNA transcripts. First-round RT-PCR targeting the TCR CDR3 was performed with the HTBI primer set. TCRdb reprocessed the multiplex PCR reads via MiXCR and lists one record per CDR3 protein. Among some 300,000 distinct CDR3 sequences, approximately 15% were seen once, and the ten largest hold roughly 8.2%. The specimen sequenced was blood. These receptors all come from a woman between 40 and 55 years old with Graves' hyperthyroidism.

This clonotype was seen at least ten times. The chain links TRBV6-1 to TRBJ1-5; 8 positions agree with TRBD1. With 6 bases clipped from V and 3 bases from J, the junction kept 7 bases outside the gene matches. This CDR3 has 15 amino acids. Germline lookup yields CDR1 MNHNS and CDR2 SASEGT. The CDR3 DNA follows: TGTGCCAGCAGCGGGGGACAGGCTAACAATCAGCCCCAGCATTTT. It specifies CASSGGQANNQPQHF.

The CDR3: CASSDRSQGGYNSPLHF. DNA for the CDR3: TGTGCCAGCAGTGATCGATCACAGGGGGGTTATAATTCACCCCTCCACTTT. The chain couples TRBV6-1 to TRBJ1-6, with 8 bases fitting TRBD1. The ends lost 3 bases at V and 4 bases at J; junction bases unmatched: 8. The CDR3 sequence is 17 residues long. The V gene's germline CDR1 is MNHNS and CDR2 SASEGT.

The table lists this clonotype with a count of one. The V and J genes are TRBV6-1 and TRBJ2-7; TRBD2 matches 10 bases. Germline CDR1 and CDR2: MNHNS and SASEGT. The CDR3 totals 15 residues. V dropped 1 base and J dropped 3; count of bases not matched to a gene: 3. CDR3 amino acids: CASSEVSSGSYEQYF. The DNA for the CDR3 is TGTGCCAGCAGTGAAGTATCTAGCGGGAGCTACGAGCAGTACTTC.

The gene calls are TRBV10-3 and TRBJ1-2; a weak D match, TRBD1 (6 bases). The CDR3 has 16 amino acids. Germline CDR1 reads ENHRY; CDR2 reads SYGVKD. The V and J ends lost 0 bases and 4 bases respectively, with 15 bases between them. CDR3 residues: CAISESGGDASYGYTF. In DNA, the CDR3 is TGTGCCATCAGTGAGTCAGGGGGGGACGCTAGCTATGGCTACACCTTC.

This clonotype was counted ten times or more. The CDR3 loop is CASTRDRTEAFF. The CDR3 region has the DNA TGTGCCAGCACCAGGGACCGCACTGAAGCTTTCTTT. The genes are TRBV2 and TRBJ1-1, with D maybe TRBD1 (5 bases). The CDR3 loop spans 12 amino acids. Trimming shortened V by 7 bases and J by 4 bases, and 10 bases separated the two germline ends. Germline CDR1 is SNHLY and CDR2 is FYNNEI.

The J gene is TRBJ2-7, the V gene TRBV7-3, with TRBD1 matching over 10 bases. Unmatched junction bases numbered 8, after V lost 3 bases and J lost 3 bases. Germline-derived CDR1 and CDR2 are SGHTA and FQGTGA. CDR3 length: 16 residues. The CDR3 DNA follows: TGTGCCAGCAGCTTTGGCCCGGGACAGGGGATCTACGAGCAGTACTTC. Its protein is CASSFGPGQGIYEQYF. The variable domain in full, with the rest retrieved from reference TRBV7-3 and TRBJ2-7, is GAGVSQTPSNKVTEKGKYVELRCDPISGHTALYWYRQSLGQGPEFLIYFQGTGAADDSGLPNDRFFAVRPEGSVSTLKIQRTERGDSAVYLCASSFGPGQGIYEQYFGPGTRLTVT.

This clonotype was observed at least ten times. Here the CDR3 DNA reads TGTGCCAGCAGTCAACCCCAGAAGGTCTACAATGAGCAGTTCTTC. This codes for CASSQPQKVYNEQFF. The chain is built from TRBV6-1 and TRBJ2-1; no clear D gene. V was pared by 5 bases and J by 3 bases, with 14 bases between. Germline CDR1 reads MNHNS; CDR2 reads SASEGT. The CDR3 covers 15 residues.

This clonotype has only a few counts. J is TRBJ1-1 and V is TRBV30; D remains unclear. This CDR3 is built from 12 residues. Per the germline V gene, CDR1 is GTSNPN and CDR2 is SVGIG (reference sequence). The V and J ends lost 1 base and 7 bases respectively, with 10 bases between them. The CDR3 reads CAWSDMPYEAFF. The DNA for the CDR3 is TGTGCCTGGAGTGACATGCCCTATGAAGCTTTCTTT.

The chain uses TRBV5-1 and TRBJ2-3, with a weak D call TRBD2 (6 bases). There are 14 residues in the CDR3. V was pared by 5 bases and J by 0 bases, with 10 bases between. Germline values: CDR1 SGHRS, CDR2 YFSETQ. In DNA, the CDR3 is TGCGCCAGCAGAGGCGGGACTAGCACAGATACGCAGTATTTT. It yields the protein CASRGGTSTDTQYF.

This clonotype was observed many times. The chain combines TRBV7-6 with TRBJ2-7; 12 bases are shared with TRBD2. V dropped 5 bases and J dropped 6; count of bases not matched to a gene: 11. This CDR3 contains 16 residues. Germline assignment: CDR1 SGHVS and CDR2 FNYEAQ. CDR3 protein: CASSQVPGLAGLEQYF. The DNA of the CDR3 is TGTGCCAGCAGCCAAGTTCCGGGACTAGCGGGTCTCGAGCAGTACTTC.

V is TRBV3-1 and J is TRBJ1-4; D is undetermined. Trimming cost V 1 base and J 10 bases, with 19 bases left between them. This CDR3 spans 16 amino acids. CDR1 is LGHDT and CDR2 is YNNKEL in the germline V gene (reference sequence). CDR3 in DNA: TGTGCCAGCAGCCAAGTTCTATCTGGTATGGTAGGAAAACTGTTTTTT. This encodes CASSQVLSGMVGKLFF. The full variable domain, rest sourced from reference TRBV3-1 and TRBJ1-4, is DTAVSQTPKYLVTQMGNDKSIKCEQNLGHDTMYWYKQDSKKFLKIMFSYNNKELIINETVPNRFSPKSPDKAHLNLHINSLELGDSAVYFCASSQVLSGMVGKLFFGSGTQLSVL.

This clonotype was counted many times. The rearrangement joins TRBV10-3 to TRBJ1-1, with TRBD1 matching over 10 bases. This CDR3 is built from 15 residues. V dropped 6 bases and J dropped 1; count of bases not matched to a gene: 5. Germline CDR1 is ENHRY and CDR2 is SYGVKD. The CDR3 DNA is TGTGCCATCAGCCCGGGACAGGGGACGAACACTGAAGCTTTCTTT. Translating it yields CAISPGQGTNTEAFF.

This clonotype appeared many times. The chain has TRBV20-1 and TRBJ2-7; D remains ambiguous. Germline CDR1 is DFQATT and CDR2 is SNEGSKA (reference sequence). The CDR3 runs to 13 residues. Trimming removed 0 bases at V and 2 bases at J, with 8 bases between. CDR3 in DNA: TGCAGTGCTAGAGATCGGGTACCCTACGAGCAGTACTTC. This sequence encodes CSARDRVPYEQYF.

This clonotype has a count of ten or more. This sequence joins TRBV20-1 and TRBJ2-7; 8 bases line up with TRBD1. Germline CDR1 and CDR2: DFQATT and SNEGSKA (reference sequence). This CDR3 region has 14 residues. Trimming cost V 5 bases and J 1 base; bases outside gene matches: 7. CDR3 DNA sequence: TGCAGTGCTCCCATAGACAGGGGATCCTACGAGCAGTACTTC. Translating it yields CSAPIDRGSYEQYF.

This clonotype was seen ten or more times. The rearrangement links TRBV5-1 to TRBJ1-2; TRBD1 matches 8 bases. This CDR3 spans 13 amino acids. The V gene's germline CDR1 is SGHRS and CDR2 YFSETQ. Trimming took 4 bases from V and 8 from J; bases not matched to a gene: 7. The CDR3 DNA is TGCGCCAGCAGCGACGGACAGGGTGGCGGCTACACCTTC. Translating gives CASSDGQGGGYTF. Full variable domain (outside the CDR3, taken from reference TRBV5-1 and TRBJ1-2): KAGVTQTPRYLIKTRGQQVTLSCSPISGHRSVSWYQQTPGQGLQFLFEYFSETQRNKGNFPGRFSGRQFSNSRSEMNVSTLELGDSALYLCASSDGQGGGYTFGSGTRLTVV.

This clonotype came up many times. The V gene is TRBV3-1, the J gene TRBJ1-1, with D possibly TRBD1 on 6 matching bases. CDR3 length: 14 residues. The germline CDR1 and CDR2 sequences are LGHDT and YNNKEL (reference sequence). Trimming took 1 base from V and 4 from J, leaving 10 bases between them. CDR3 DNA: TGTGCCAGCAGCCAAGTGGGGGGCGGCACTGAAGCTTTCTTT. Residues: CASSQVGGGTEAFF.

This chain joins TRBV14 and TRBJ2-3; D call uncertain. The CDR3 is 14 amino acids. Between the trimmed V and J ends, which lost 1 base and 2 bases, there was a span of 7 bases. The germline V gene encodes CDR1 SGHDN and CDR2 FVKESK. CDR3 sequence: CASSQATLTDTQYF. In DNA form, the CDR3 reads TGTGCCAGCAGCCAAGCTACCCTCACAGATACGCAGTATTTT.

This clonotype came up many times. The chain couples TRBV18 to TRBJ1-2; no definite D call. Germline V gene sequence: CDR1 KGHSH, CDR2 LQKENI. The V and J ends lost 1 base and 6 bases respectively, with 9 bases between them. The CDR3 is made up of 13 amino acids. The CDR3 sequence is CASSPRSVDGYTF. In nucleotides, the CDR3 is TGTGCCAGCTCACCACGAAGTGTCGATGGCTACACCTTC.

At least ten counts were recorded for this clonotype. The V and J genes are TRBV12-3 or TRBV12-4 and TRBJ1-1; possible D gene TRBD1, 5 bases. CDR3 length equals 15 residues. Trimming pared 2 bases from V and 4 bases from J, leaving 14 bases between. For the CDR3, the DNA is TGTGCCAGCAGTTTATCGTTGGGGCCAGCCACTGAAGCTTTCTTT. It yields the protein CASSLSLGPATEAFF.

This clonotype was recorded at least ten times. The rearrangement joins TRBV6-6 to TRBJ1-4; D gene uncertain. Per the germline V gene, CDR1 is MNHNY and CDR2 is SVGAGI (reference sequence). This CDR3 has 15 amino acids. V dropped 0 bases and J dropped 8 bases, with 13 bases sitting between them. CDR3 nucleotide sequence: TGTGCCAGCAGTTACTCGTTCTCGGACGGCGAAAAACTGTTTTTT. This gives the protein CASSYSFSDGEKLFF.

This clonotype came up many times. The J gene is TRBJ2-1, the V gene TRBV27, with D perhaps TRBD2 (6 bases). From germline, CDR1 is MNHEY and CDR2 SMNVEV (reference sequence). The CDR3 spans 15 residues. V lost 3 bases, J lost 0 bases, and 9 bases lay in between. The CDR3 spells CASSLGLFSYNEQFF. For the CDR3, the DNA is TGTGCCAGCAGTTTGGGACTGTTCTCCTACAATGAGCAGTTCTTC.

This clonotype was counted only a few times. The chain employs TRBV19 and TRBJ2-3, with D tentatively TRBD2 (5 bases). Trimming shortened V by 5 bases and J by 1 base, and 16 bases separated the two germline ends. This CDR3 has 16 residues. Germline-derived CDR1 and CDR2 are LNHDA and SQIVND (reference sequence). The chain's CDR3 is CASSLERWGGTDTQYF. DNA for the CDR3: TGTGCCAGTAGTCTCGAGCGGTGGGGAGGCACAGATACGCAGTATTTT.

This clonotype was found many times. CDR3 protein: CASNIGGGDNEKLFF. The CDR3 nucleotides are TGTGCCAGCAACATCGGAGGGGGTGATAATGAAAAACTGTTTTTT. V gene TRBV2 combines with J gene TRBJ1-4; a possible D gene is TRBD1 (6 bases). Germline CDR1 SNHLY, CDR2 FYNNEI. The CDR3 is made up of 15 amino acids. V gave up 7 bases and J gave up 4 bases, with 16 bases separating them.

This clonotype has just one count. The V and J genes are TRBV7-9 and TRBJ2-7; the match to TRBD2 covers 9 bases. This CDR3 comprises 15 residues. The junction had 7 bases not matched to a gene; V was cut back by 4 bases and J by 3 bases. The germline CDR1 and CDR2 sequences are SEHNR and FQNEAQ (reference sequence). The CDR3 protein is CASSSRTSVNYEQYF. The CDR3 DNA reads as TGTGCCAGCAGCTCACGGACTAGCGTGAACTACGAGCAGTACTTC.

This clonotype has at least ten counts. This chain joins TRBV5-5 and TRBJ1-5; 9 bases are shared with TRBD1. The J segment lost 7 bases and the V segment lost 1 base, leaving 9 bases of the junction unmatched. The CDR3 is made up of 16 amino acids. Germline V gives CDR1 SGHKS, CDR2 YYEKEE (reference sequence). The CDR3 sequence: CASSLSGTGMNQPQHF. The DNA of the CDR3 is TGTGCCAGCAGCTTGTCCGGGACAGGGATGAACCAGCCCCAGCATTTT.

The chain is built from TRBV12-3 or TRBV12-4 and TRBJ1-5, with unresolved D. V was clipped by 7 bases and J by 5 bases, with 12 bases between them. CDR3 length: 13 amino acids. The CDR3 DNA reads TGTGCCAGCACCCCACGAAGAGATCAGCCCCAGCATTTT. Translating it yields CASTPRRDQPQHF.

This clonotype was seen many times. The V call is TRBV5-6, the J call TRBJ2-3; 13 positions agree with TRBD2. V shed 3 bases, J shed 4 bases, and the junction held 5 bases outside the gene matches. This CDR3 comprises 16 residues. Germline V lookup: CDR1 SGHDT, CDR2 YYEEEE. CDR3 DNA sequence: TGTGCCAGCAGCTCCCTAGGACTAGCGGGAGCAGATACGCAGTATTTT. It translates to CASSSLGLAGADTQYF.

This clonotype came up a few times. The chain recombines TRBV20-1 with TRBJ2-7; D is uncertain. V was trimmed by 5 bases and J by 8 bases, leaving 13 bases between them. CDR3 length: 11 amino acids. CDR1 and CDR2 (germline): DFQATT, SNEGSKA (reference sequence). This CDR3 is CSAPQTGKQYF. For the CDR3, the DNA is TGCAGTGCTCCCCAAACCGGAAAGCAGTACTTC.

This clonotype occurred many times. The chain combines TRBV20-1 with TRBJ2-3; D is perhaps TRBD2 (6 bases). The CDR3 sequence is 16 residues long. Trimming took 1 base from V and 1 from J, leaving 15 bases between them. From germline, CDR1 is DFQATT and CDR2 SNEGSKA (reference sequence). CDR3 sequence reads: CSARGGGVHRTDTQYF. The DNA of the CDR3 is TGCAGTGCTAGAGGGGGAGGAGTCCACCGCACAGATACGCAGTATTTT.

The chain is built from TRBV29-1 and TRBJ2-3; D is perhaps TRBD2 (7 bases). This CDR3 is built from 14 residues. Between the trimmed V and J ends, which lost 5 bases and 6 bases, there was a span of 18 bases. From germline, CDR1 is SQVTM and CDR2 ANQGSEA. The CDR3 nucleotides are TGCAGCGTTCAAAGGGGGGGACTTTTGGATACGCAGTATTTT. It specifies CSVQRGGLLDTQYF.

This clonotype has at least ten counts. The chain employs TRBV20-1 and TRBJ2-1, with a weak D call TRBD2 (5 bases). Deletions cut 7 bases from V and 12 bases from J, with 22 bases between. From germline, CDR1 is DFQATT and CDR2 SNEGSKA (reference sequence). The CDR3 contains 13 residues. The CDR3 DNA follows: TGCAGTGGTCAGTTGGGTACAATGAGCGGGCAGTTCTTC. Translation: CSGQLGTMSGQFF.

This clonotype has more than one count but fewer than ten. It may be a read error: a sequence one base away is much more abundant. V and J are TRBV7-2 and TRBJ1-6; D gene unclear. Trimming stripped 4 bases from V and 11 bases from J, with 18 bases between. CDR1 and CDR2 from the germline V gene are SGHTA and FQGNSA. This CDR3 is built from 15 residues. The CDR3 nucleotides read TGTGCCAGCAGCTCGCAAATCGGCGGAAATCCACCCCTCCACTTT. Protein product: CASSSQIGGNPPLHF. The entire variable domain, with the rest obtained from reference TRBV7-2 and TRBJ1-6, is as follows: GAGVSQSPSNKVTEKGKDVELRCDPISGHTALYWYRQSLGQGLEFLIYFQGNSAPDKSGLPSDRFSAERTGGSVSTLTIQRTQQEDSAVYLCASSSQIGGNPPLHFGNGTRLTVT.